This T cell receptor beta chain is drawn from a study of T cells in localized non-small cell lung cancer. A word on this clone: Its antigen is unknown.

Profiling relied on immunoSEQ multiplex PCR, and the TCRdb table lists in-frame clones only, not all of them. The sample has 2,000 to 2,500 clones, about 35% seen once. Overall study results and limits: Uninvolved adjacent lung showed the highest T cell clonality, exceeding tumor.

The germline V gene has CDR1 KGHSH and CDR2 LQKENI. V gave up 6 bases and J gave up 6 bases, with 9 bases separating them. CDR3 size: 12 residues. The sequences come from lung tumor tissue, collected before any cancer treatment. The chain joins TRBV18 to TRBJ2-1; no reliable D call. The TCR originated in a female donor aged 60 or older with stage I lung adenocarcinoma. Here the CDR3 reads CASSPLGNEQFF. The DNA for the CDR3 is TGTGCCAGCTCCCCTTTGGGCAATGAGCAGTTCTTC.